The present T cell receptor beta chain was sequenced within a study of blood T cell repertoires in COVID-19. Study-level background: Samples taken during acute and convalescent COVID-19 were collected in the United States, Italy and Spain. From T cells, B-cell-depleted T cells, or PBMCs came the material, which was cDNA or gDNA.

Seattle cases were enrolled at active infection and followed longitudinally. Data came from immunoSEQ multiplex PCR; TCRdb stores just in-frame clones and leaves some out. The table lists approximately 180,000 clones, over 65% of them singletons, with 15% to 20% in the top ten. This clone was seen more than once but under ten times. Germline lookup yields CDR1 GTSNPN and CDR2 SVGIG (reference sequence). Unmatched junction bases numbered 8, after V lost 5 bases and J lost 0 bases. CDR3 length: 17 amino acids. Sequenced sample: peripheral blood. The sequence came from a person aged 70 to 79 with COVID-19, enrolled during active disease. The rearrangement links TRBV30 to TRBJ2-6; 9 bases match TRBD1. The CDR3 protein is CAWYRDRASSGANVLTF. CDR3 sequence (DNA): TGTGCCTGGTACCGGGACAGGGCATCCTCTGGGGCCAACGTCCTGACTTTC.